There are a few counts of the clone carrying this TCR beta chain. Its antigen remains unidentified. The data were taken from a study of T cell repertoires in cytomegalovirus infection. At the level of the study: Both a matching HLA type and CMV infection were indicated by public TCR beta signatures.

CDR3 length: 15 residues. V was clipped by 0 bases and J by 7 bases, with 13 bases between them. Germline CDR1 reads LNHNV; CDR2 reads YYDKDF (reference sequence). TCRdb re-analysed the reads in MiXCR, keeping a single row per CDR3 protein. This table has more than 250,000 distinct CDR3 sequences, around 15% appearing once. Broader study findings: Clonotypes of TCR beta that were HLA-C-restricted and CMV-specific dominated the ex vivo response.

The sample comprised PBMCs. The TCR was taken from a human donor in good health (CMV status not recorded). Some clones in this sample may be carry-over from other donors' samples. The chain is built from TRBV15 and TRBJ1-5; D uncertain. CDR3 region: CATSRDGGEPQPQHF. Written as DNA, the CDR3 is TGTGCCACCAGCAGAGATGGTGGGGAACCCCAGCCCCAGCATTTT.